The 21 T cell receptor beta chains in this list originate from one sample, sequenced in a study of T cells expressing NK-cell markers. TCRdb re-called the 5' RACE reads and shows each CDR3 protein once, DNA omitted. This sample's table has fewer than 400,000 distinct CDR3 sequences. Sequenced material: blood T cells: a sorted CD56 or NKG2C T cell subset, CD4+ or CD8+ T cells, or bulk PBMC T cells (not recorded which). These receptors originate from a woman aged 45-59 years in good health.

CDR3 loop: CASSQDDRPPLNNEQFF. The V and J genes are TRBV4-1 and TRBJ2-1; absent DNA, TCRdb's TRBD1 call cannot be checked. The germline CDR1 and CDR2 sequences are MGHRA and YSYEKL. The CDR3 runs to 17 residues.

This CDR3 is CASSGQGSSGNTIYF. This chain links TRBV7-9 with TRBJ1-3; TCRdb outputs TRBD1, but without DNA this stays unchecked. Germline CDR1 SEHNR, CDR2 FQNEAQ (reference sequence). The CDR3 runs 15 residues.

This chain links TRBV6-1 with TRBJ2-1. Germline assignment: CDR1 MNHNS and CDR2 SASEGT. CDR3 length: 11 amino acids. The CDR3 region is CASTGGKEQFF.

The V and J genes are TRBV5-5 and TRBJ1-1; checking the TCRdb D call of TRBD1 is not possible without DNA. The CDR3 totals 17 residues. Germline CDR1 and CDR2: SGHKS and YYEKEE (reference sequence). CDR3: CASSLRTGVLRDTEAFF.

The chain recombines TRBV29-1 with TRBJ2-1; with no DNA, the TCRdb D assignment of TRBD1 cannot be verified. CDR3 size: 14 residues. The germline CDR1 and CDR2 sequences are SQVTM and ANQGSEA. The CDR3: CSVQPAGTMDEQFF.

This rearrangement joins TRBV6-2 or TRBV6-3 to TRBJ2-7. Germline CDR1 reads MNHEY; CDR2 reads SVGEGT. This CDR3 has 14 amino acids. The CDR3 spells CASSYYRKANEQYF.

V is TRBV3-1 and J is TRBJ2-1; with no DNA, the TCRdb D assignment of TRBD2 cannot be verified. CDR3 length: 14 residues. CDR1 is LGHDT and CDR2 is YNNKEL in the germline V gene (reference sequence). CDR3 region: CASSQKLQRNEQFF.

This sequence joins TRBV5-1 and TRBJ1-2; absent DNA, TCRdb's TRBD1 call cannot be checked. Germline assignment: CDR1 SGHRS and CDR2 YFSETQ. This CDR3 contains 16 residues. The CDR3 region is CASSDPTGPVAYGYTF.

The chain couples TRBV10-3 to TRBJ1-2. The CDR3 covers 16 residues. The V gene's germline CDR1 is ENHRY and CDR2 SYGVKD. CDR3 amino acids: CAISESAGVRYYGYTF.

The V gene is TRBV20-1, the J gene TRBJ2-7; with no DNA, the TCRdb D assignment of TRBD2 cannot be verified. The CDR3 runs 16 residues. CDR1 and CDR2 from the germline V gene are DFQATT and SNEGSKA (reference sequence). The CDR3 protein is CSARYWDAGRAYEQYF.

The rearrangement joins TRBV20-1 to TRBJ2-3; TCRdb's D call, TRBD1, is unchecked because there is no DNA. Per the germline V gene, CDR1 is DFQATT and CDR2 is SNEGSKA (reference sequence). The CDR3 contains 13 residues. CDR3 region: CSAGKGGFRGQYF.

The chain has TRBV7-9 and TRBJ1-1; TCRdb returns TRBD1, unconfirmable since there is no DNA. The CDR3 has 15 residues. Germline lookup yields CDR1 SEHNR and CDR2 FQNEAQ (reference sequence). The CDR3 protein is CASSLPAGGFAEAFF.

The chain employs TRBV20-1 and TRBJ2-1; without DNA, the TCRdb call of TRBD2 cannot be checked. CDR3 length: 14 residues. Germline V lookup: CDR1 DFQATT, CDR2 SNEGSKA (reference sequence). The chain's CDR3 is CSAVGLRYGNEQFF.

The chain couples TRBV19 to TRBJ2-7; TCRdb's D call, TRBD2, is unchecked because there is no DNA. Germline V gene lookup returns CDR1 LNHDA and CDR2 SQIVND (reference sequence). The CDR3 spans 15 residues. CDR3 residues: CASSTRGGRVGEQYF.

This chain connects TRBV27 to TRBJ2-1; TCRdb's assignment of TRBD1 cannot be checked, as there is no DNA. The CDR3 is 14 residues long. The germline V gene has CDR1 MNHEY and CDR2 SMNVEV (reference sequence). The CDR3 spells CASSLFAPGVEQFF.

The chain links TRBV4-1 to TRBJ2-3; the TRBD2 assignment by TCRdb is unverifiable without DNA. CDR1 and CDR2 (germline): MGHRA, YSYEKL. The CDR3 contains 14 residues. CDR3 amino acids: CASSQEPSVDTQYF.

The chain joins TRBV5-1 to TRBJ2-1; TCRdb outputs TRBD1, but without DNA this stays unchecked. Germline V lookup: CDR1 SGHRS, CDR2 YFSETQ. The CDR3 spans 14 residues. The chain's CDR3 is CASREGQGSNEQFF.

The chain employs TRBV5-1 and TRBJ1-1. The CDR3 length is 16 residues. Per germline, CDR1 SGHRS and CDR2 YFSETQ. CDR3 protein: CASSFTRTFMNTEAFF.

The chain carries TRBV2 and TRBJ1-2. Germline V gene sequence: CDR1 SNHLY, CDR2 FYNNEI. This CDR3 has 13 amino acids. The CDR3 is CASTYGGEYGYTF. The full variable domain, its missing parts supplied by reference TRBV2 and TRBJ1-2, is EPEVTQTPSHQVTQMGQEVILRCVPISNHLYFYWYRQILGQKVEFLVSFYNNEISEKSEIFDDQFSVERPDGSNFTLKIRSTKLEDSAMYFCASTYGGEYGYTFGSGTRLTVV.

The V gene is TRBV5-5, the J gene TRBJ1-2; TCRdb's D gene call, TRBD1, goes unchecked for lack of DNA. CDR3 length equals 15 residues. Looked up from germline, CDR1 is SGHKS and CDR2 is YYEKEE (reference sequence). The CDR3 here is CASSFAGQGRNGYTF.

The V call is TRBV12-3 or TRBV12-4, the J call TRBJ1-3; lacking DNA, the TRBD1 call made by TCRdb goes unchecked. The CDR3 is made up of 16 amino acids. CDR3 protein: CASERGAGSSGNTIYF.